This TCR beta chain derives from a study of blood T cell repertoires in COVID-19 (dated by TCRdb to the early 2020s). As for the study more broadly: The collaborator samples originated in the United States, Italy and Spain and spanned the acute and convalescent phases of COVID-19. The material from the prospective study consisted of cDNA or gDNA derived from T cells, B-cell-depleted T cells, or PBMCs. Subjects who had been exposed to COVID-19, were actively infected with it, or had recovered from it provided the deeply sampled blood TCRbeta repertoires that made up the dataset. The repertoires were made available in a free public database intended to serve as a resource for research on the immune response to SARS-CoV-2. Samples were obtained from the ongoing ImmuneRACE study (first 160 participants) and from over 1,000 subjects provided by 6 global collaborators. Nearly every sample came with metadata listing a de-identified subject ID, COVID-19 status, age in years and sex. Where available, HLA class I and class II types were obtained from metadata supplied by the sample provider rather than from assay-based typing.

A remark on this clone: Its target antigen remains unknown. Base qualities are not recorded, but no much larger clone differs from it by a single base.

TCRbeta CDR3 regions were amplified from genomic DNA by means of the immunoSEQ Assay, a bias-controlled multiplex PCR. Concerning the study's data processing: Nucleated cell counts per sample were estimated from amplification of reference gene primers within the assay. Sequence reads were collapsed and filtered to measure the absolute abundance of every unique TCRbeta CDR3 rearrangement. Productive Simpson clonality was computed per sample as the square root of Simpson's diversity index over productive rearrangements. TCRdb re-hosts the immuneACCESS table, in-frame sequences only. Its copies lack some clones; in the studies checked, an unresolved V gene accounts for under half of them, and the cause for the rest is not known. D and trimming were read from the DNA, whereas the V and J calls and clone size are those reported in that table. The sample table contains tens of thousands of clones; only one count was recorded for more than 65% of them. Together, the top ten hold 25% to 30% of the sample.

CDR1 is given as SNHLY and CDR2 as FYNNEI, both from the germline V gene. The CDR3 measures 13 amino acids from cysteine to phenylalanine. Only the CDR3 part of the read is kept: 39 bases, read in frame from the first base. From V the trimming removes 11 bases and from J it removes 7 bases, while the gene matches leave 6 bases of the junction unaccounted for. The collaborating institutions used their own protocols to collect whole blood in K2EDTA tubes. For TCRbeta analysis, collaborators shipped samples as frozen whole blood, isolated PBMCs, or DNA extracted from either of those sample types. General conclusions and limits of the study: The quantity of clinical and demographic metadata differed by source and by participant and was supplied without curation.

The clonotype originates from a man of 80 years or more with active or convalescent COVID-19. This chain joins TRBV2 to TRBJ1-4; TRBD1 fits 11 bases in the junction. Sequenced material: peripheral blood. In nucleotide form, the sequence is TGTGCCGGCCAGGACAGGGGGCTTGAAAAACTGTTTTTT. This gives the protein CAGQDRGLEKLFF. Reference TRBV2 and TRBJ1-4 genes cover what lies past the CDR3, so the full variable domain is EPEVTQTPSHQVTQMGQEVILRCVPISNHLYFYWYRQILGQKVEFLVSFYNNEISEKSEIFDDQFSVERPDGSNFTLKIRSTKLEDSAMYFCAGQDRGLEKLFFGSGTQLSVL.